This record looks at one T cell receptor (beta chain) sequence and its context. This sample was taken from a study of T cell changes during pregnancy in multiple sclerosis. The assay was immunoSEQ multiplex PCR, and TCRdb's table has in-frame clones only and misses some. The table lists 40,000 to 60,000 clones, roughly 90% of them singletons. With V trimmed by 6 bases and J by 7 bases, 7 bases remained unmatched. This CDR3 comprises 14 residues. From germline, CDR1 is MDHEN and CDR2 SYDVKM. The chain couples TRBV28 to TRBJ1-4; 8 bases align to TRBD1. This clonotype originated in a female donor with multiple sclerosis, enrolled in a pregnancy study. The source material was CD4+ T cells from peripheral blood mononuclear cells, sampled after pregnancy. The CDR3 protein is CASSLGQGREKLFF. CDR3 nucleotides: TGTGCCAGCAGCCTTGGACAGGGTCGTGAAAAACTGTTTTTT.